The 27 T cell receptor beta chains below were found in one sample sequenced in a study of vaccination effects on CD4 cells after COVID-19. Sequencing was performed with immunoSEQ multiplex PCR; in TCRdb, only in-frame clones are kept and a portion is missing. Of fewer than 25,000 clones in the sample, more than 60% were seen once. These receptors' antigens are unknown. Expansion with viral peptide pools was applied to antigen-specific CD4+ T cells by the ViraFEST assay prior to sequencing. Investigators separated out CD4+ T cells once 10 days of culture had passed. Of the BNT162b2 and mRNA-1273 vaccines, participants received two doses of one or the other. The sequencing used CD4+ T cells from PBMCs cultured with SARS-CoV-2 spike peptides, collected after COVID-19 vaccination. Receptors originate from a human donor who received a COVID-19 vaccine.

The chain couples TRBV12-3 or TRBV12-4 to TRBJ1-4; D not certain. This CDR3 contains 13 residues. With 5 bases removed from V and 11 bases from J, the gap between germline ends came to 15 bases. The CDR3 sequence is CASSITPDLKLFF. CDR3 nucleotide sequence: TGTGCCAGCAGTATTACTCCGGATCTTAAACTGTTTTTT.

J is TRBJ1-2 and V is TRBV11-2, with a possible D match to TRBD1 (5 bases). V shed 0 bases and J shed 4 bases, with 9 bases lying between them. From germline, CDR1 is SGHAT and CDR2 FQNNGV. The CDR3 is 14 amino acids. CDR3 DNA: TGTGCCAGCAGCTTAGAGACAGACGTCTATGGCTACACCTTC. This sequence encodes CASSLETDVYGYTF. Drawing the rest from reference TRBV11-2 and TRBJ1-2, the complete variable domain is EAGVAQSPRYKIIEKRQSVAFWCNPISGHATLYWYQQILGQGPKLLIQFQNNGVVDDSQLPKDRFSAERLKGVDSTLKIQPAKLEDSAVYLCASSLETDVYGYTFGSGTRLTVV.

The J gene is TRBJ1-2, the V gene TRBV19; 8 bases align to TRBD1. The V segment lost 6 bases and the J segment 4 bases; nucleotides outside the gene matches: 7. This CDR3 has 14 residues. Germline CDR1 and CDR2: LNHDA and SQIVND (reference sequence). The CDR3 region has the DNA TGTGCCAGTAGCCGGACGACAGGGGTCTATGGCTACACCTTC. Encoded protein: CASSRTTGVYGYTF. Complete variable domain (other parts from reference TRBV19 and TRBJ1-2): DGGITQSPKYLFRKEGQNVTLSCEQNLNHDAMYWYRQDPGQGLRLIYYSQIVNDFQKGDIAEGYSVSREKKESFPLTVTSAQKNPTAFYLCASSRTTGVYGYTFGSGTRLTVV.

This clone was recorded a few times. This rearrangement joins TRBV19 to TRBJ2-1, with TRBD1 matching 9 bases. The CDR3 is made up of 16 amino acids. The V and J ends lost 3 bases and 8 bases, in that order; junction bases with no gene match: 11. CDR1 and CDR2 (germline): LNHDA, SQIVND (reference sequence). In DNA, the CDR3 is TGTGCCAGTAGTATGTACGGGACAGGGTATATTGATGAGCAGTTCTTC. It yields the protein CASSMYGTGYIDEQFF.

The genes are TRBV12-2 and TRBJ2-1; the table calls TRBD2, which could not be checked here. TRBV12-2 is given as a pseudogene. The CDR3 has 16 residues. CDR3 coding DNA: TGTGCAAGTCGCTTAGGACTAGCGGGGCTCTACAATGAGCAGTTCTTC. Protein: CASRLGLAGLYNEQFF.

The CDR3 is CASSYQAGGSDGYTF. Here the CDR3 DNA reads TGTGCCAGCAGCTACCAAGCGGGGGGAAGTGATGGCTACACCTTC. The chain is built from TRBV5-5 and TRBJ1-2, with D maybe TRBD1 (5 bases). Trimming shortened V by 3 bases and J by 6 bases, and 18 bases separated the two germline ends. The CDR3 spans 15 residues. The germline V gene encodes CDR1 SGHKS and CDR2 YYEKEE (reference sequence).

J is TRBJ2-5 and V is TRBV5-1, with 10 bases lining up with TRBD2. The germline V gene has CDR1 SGHRS and CDR2 YFSETQ. The CDR3 runs 17 residues. V lost 0 bases to trimming and J lost 5 bases; unmatched junction nucleotides: 10. CDR3: CASSLDISGGAAETQYF. Here the CDR3 DNA reads TGCGCCAGCAGCTTGGATATAAGCGGGGGGGCCGCTGAGACCCAGTACTTC.

The chain joins TRBV30 to TRBJ2-5; D unresolved. The CDR3 consists of 13 residues. The V end lost 0 bases, the J end lost 3 bases, and 8 bases lay between the germline ends. Germline CDR1 reads GTSNPN; CDR2 reads SVGIG (reference sequence). CDR3 in DNA: TGTGCCTGGAGTGTACGATCTAAAGAGACCCAGTACTTC. Protein sequence: CAWSVRSKETQYF.

The chain has TRBV9 and TRBJ1-1; D uncertain. The ends were cut back, 0 bases at V and 11 bases at J, with 14 bases in the middle. The germline V gene encodes CDR1 SGDLS and CDR2 YYNGEE. The CDR3 has 13 amino acids. CDR3: CASSVAWSDKAFF. Here the CDR3 DNA reads TGTGCCAGCAGCGTAGCGTGGTCCGACAAGGCTTTCTTT.

In DNA, the CDR3 is TGTGCCAGTCAGACCGGGACAGGGATAGCCAAAAACATTCAGTACTTC. Its protein product is CASQTGTGIAKNIQYF. This chain uses TRBV2 with TRBJ2-4; 9 nucleotides line up with TRBD1. V lost 9 bases, J lost 0 bases, and 9 bases stayed unmatched. This CDR3 has 16 residues. Germline V gives CDR1 SNHLY, CDR2 FYNNEI.

This sequence joins TRBV5-4 and TRBJ1-2, with unresolved D. V lost 0 bases to trimming and J lost 4 bases, with 7 bases between them. The CDR3 is 13 amino acids. CDR1 SGHNT and CDR2 YYREEE come from the germline V gene (reference sequence). The CDR3 region is CASSLGGTYGYTF. The CDR3 DNA follows: TGTGCCAGCAGCTTGGGGGGTACCTATGGCTACACCTTC.

The chain has TRBV7-2 and TRBJ2-1; 9 bases line up with TRBD2. Germline V lookup: CDR1 SGHTA, CDR2 FQGNSA. The length of the CDR3 is 16 residues. V shed 1 base, J shed 6 bases, and the junction held 7 bases outside the gene matches. Written as DNA, the CDR3 is TGTGCCAGCAGCTTAGTGGCGGGAGGGCTTGGCAATGAGCAGTTCTTC. Its translation: CASSLVAGGLGNEQFF.

This clone has a single count. The chain employs TRBV5-1 and TRBJ2-5, with D unclear. The CDR3 runs 12 residues. Germline CDR1 reads SGHRS; CDR2 reads YFSETQ. V gave up 8 bases and J gave up 5 bases, with 13 bases separating them. CDR3 DNA sequence: TGCGCCAGTAAGCCTGAACGGGAGACCCAGTACTTC. It translates to CASKPERETQYF.

This clone has just a few counts. The rearrangement joins TRBV30 to TRBJ1-1, with TRBD1 as a possible D gene (6 bases). Germline CDR1 is GTSNPN and CDR2 is SVGIG (reference sequence). The CDR3 sequence is 13 residues long. V gave up 7 bases and J gave up 0 bases, with 12 bases separating them. The CDR3 DNA reads as TGTGCCTCGTCAACAGGGTTGAACACTGAAGCTTTCTTT. This codes for CASSTGLNTEAFF.

This chain connects TRBV24-1 to TRBJ2-3; perhaps D is TRBD1 or TRBD2 (7 bases each). This CDR3 has 17 amino acids. The germline V gene has CDR1 KGHDR and CDR2 SFDVKD. Trimming took off 7 bases at V and 5 bases at J, with 24 bases between the two ends. CDR3 region: CATRTFRGGEHKDTQYF. CDR3 sequence (DNA): TGTGCCACCAGGACATTCAGGGGGGGAGAACACAAAGATACGCAGTATTTT.

The chain employs TRBV19 and TRBJ1-5; no definite D call. CDR3 length: 12 residues. The V and J ends lost 6 bases and 4 bases respectively, with 7 bases between them. In germline, CDR1 is LNHDA, CDR2 SQIVND (reference sequence). CDR3 loop: CASRPDNQPQHF. CDR3 nucleotides: TGTGCCAGTAGGCCAGATAATCAGCCCCAGCATTTT.

The chain employs TRBV5-5 and TRBJ2-1, with TRBD1 as a possible D gene (5 bases). CDR3 size: 16 residues. The germline V and J ends were trimmed by 2 bases and 0 bases, with 12 bases remaining between them. Germline CDR1 reads SGHKS; CDR2 reads YYEKEE (reference sequence). CDR3: CASSFSARDSYNEQFF. For the CDR3, the DNA is TGTGCCAGCAGCTTTTCCGCCAGGGACTCCTACAATGAGCAGTTCTTC. The variable domain in full, completed from reference TRBV5-5 and TRBJ2-1, reads DAGVTQSPTHLIKTRGQQVTLRCSPISGHKSVSWYQQVLGQGPQFIFQYYEKEERGRGNFPDRFSARQFPNYSSELNVNALLLGDSALYLCASSFSARDSYNEQFFGPGTRLTVL.

The V gene is TRBV12-3 or TRBV12-4, the J gene TRBJ2-2; weak D call: TRBD2 (5 bases). V lost 6 bases, J lost 6 bases, and 11 bases lay in between. The CDR3 has 13 residues. The CDR3 DNA follows: TGTGCCAGCAGCCGGGGAGCCCCCGGGGAGCTGTTTTTT. This sequence encodes CASSRGAPGELFF.

This clone was seen only once. The chain is built from TRBV18 and TRBJ1-1; no definite D call. CDR1 and CDR2 (germline): KGHSH, LQKENI. The CDR3 is 16 residues long. V was shortened by 1 base and J by 5 bases, with 17 bases between the two germline ends. The CDR3: CASSPLVFQTRTEAFF. DNA for the CDR3: TGTGCCAGCTCACCACTGGTTTTTCAAACAAGGACTGAAGCTTTCTTT.

V gene TRBV5-1 combines with J gene TRBJ1-2; D is perhaps TRBD1 (6 bases). In germline, CDR1 is SGHRS, CDR2 YFSETQ. V dropped 4 bases and J dropped 4 bases, with 14 bases sitting between them. There are 14 residues in the CDR3. The CDR3 coding sequence is TGCGCCAGCAGCCAGACCGGACAGTCCTATGGCTACACCTTC. Protein sequence: CASSQTGQSYGYTF.

V usage is TRBV5-8 and J usage is TRBJ1-4; a weak D match, TRBD1 (6 bases). In germline, CDR1 is SGHTS, CDR2 YDEGEE. V shed 4 bases and J shed 5 bases, with 18 bases lying between them. There are 16 residues in the CDR3. This chain's CDR3 is CASSQRGRAANEKLFF. In nucleotides, the CDR3 is TGTGCCAGCAGCCAGAGGGGGAGGGCAGCGAATGAAAAACTGTTTTTT. The whole variable domain, remainder taken from reference TRBV5-8 and TRBJ1-4, is EAGVTQSPTHLIKTRGQQATLRCSPISGHTSVYWYQQALGLGLQFLLWYDEGEERNRGNFPPRFSGRQFPNYSSELNVNALELEDSALYLCASSQRGRAANEKLFFGSGTQLSVL.

This clone was seen a few times. CDR3 residues: CASSLVRGRRGEAFF. The DNA for the CDR3 is TGTGCCAGCAGCTTAGTACGGGGGCGTCGTGGTGAAGCTTTCTTT. The J gene is TRBJ1-1, the V gene TRBV7-8; TRBD1 is a possible D gene (6 bases). Germline lookup yields CDR1 SGHVS and CDR2 FQNEAQ. V was clipped by 1 base and J by 7 bases, with 16 bases between them. This CDR3 is 15 amino acids long.

V is TRBV3-1 (or the pseudogene TRBV3-2) and J is TRBJ2-7; the match to TRBD2 covers 10 bases. The junction had 5 bases not matched to a gene; V was cut back by 1 base and J by 5 bases. Germline V lookup: CDR1 LGHDT, CDR2 YNNKEL (reference sequence). The CDR3 sequence is 15 residues long. The DNA for the CDR3 is TGTGCCAGCAGCCAAGCTACTAGCGGGATCCACGAGCAGTACTTC. Amino acid sequence: CASSQATSGIHEQYF.

The chain carries TRBV10-1 and TRBJ2-7; D remains ambiguous. V lost 0 bases, J lost 1 base, and 7 bases lay in between. The CDR3 has 14 residues. The germline V gene encodes CDR1 WNHNN and CDR2 SYGVQD (reference sequence). CDR3 sequence: CASSESGSSYEQYF. CDR3 nucleotides: TGCGCCAGCAGTGAGTCCGGCAGTTCCTACGAGCAGTACTTC.

This clone was seen a handful of times. V gene TRBV7-6 combines with J gene TRBJ2-1; 11 bases align to TRBD2. This CDR3 spans 17 amino acids. In germline, CDR1 is SGHVS, CDR2 FNYEAQ. With V trimmed by 6 bases and J by 2 bases, 9 bases remained unmatched. CDR3 in DNA: TGTGCCAGCAGTTCAATTATAGCGGGAGGGGCCTACAATGAGCAGTTCTTC. Amino acids: CASSSIIAGGAYNEQFF.

The V and J genes are TRBV29-1 and TRBJ2-7; 9 bases are shared with TRBD1. Trimming took 4 bases from V and 5 from J; bases not matched to a gene: 6. Germline CDR1 is SQVTM and CDR2 is ANQGSEA. The CDR3 extends over 13 amino acids. CDR3 region: CSVALDRGDEQYF. The CDR3 nucleotides read TGCAGCGTTGCCCTCGACAGGGGGGACGAGCAGTACTTC.

The CDR3 DNA is TGTGCCAGTAGTATTGGGAGAACCTACGAGCAGTACTTC. Protein sequence: CASSIGRTYEQYF. The chain employs TRBV19 and TRBJ2-7; a possible D gene is TRBD2 (5 bases). This CDR3 contains 13 residues. Looked up from germline, CDR1 is LNHDA and CDR2 is SQIVND (reference sequence). Trimming removed 3 bases from V and 2 bases from J, with 8 bases in between.